The 29 T cell receptor beta chains listed next were all sequenced from one sample in a study of CDR3 diversity in severe acne. TCRdb redid the calling of the PCR reads with MiXCR, one entry per CDR3 protein. The sample holds more than 70,000 distinct CDR3 sequences, 45% to 55% seen once. Sequencing was performed on blood. The receptors originated from a male donor in good health, serving as a control.

This clonotype was recorded at least ten times. This sequence joins TRBV6-1 and TRBJ1-6, with 7 bases identical to TRBD1. Germline V gene lookup returns CDR1 MNHNS and CDR2 SASEGT. V shed 4 bases, J shed 6 bases, and the junction held 9 bases outside the gene matches. The CDR3 extends over 16 amino acids. As DNA, the CDR3 is TGTGCCAGCAGTGGTGGAGGGGGCCCTCCTAATTCACCCCTCCACTTT. It codes for CASSGGGGPPNSPLHF.

There are many counts of this clonotype. The chain has TRBV12-3 or TRBV12-4 and TRBJ2-2, with TRBD2 matching 8 bases. Trimming took 5 bases from V and 9 from J; bases not matched to a gene: 5. This CDR3 region has 13 residues. Here the CDR3 DNA reads TGTGCCAGCAGTCTAGGACTAGCATGGGAGCTGTTTTTT. Translating gives CASSLGLAWELFF.

The sample holds one count of this clonotype. This chain joins TRBV5-1 and TRBJ2-5, with a possible D match to TRBD1 (5 bases). Germline lookup yields CDR1 SGHRS and CDR2 YFSETQ. CDR3 length equals 14 residues. V lost 0 bases and J 5 bases, leaving 11 bases between the germline ends. This CDR3 is CASSLVPGSETQYF. The CDR3 bases are TGCGCCAGCAGCTTGGTTCCAGGGTCGGAGACCCAGTACTTC.

As regards this clonotype: One end of the junction is discordant with germline, which a read error may explain. This rearrangement joins TRBV2 to TRBJ2-7, with D perhaps matching TRBD2 (5 bases). This CDR3 contains 12 residues. CDR1 is SNHLY and CDR2 is FYNNEI in the germline V gene. The CDR3 nucleotides read TGTGCCAGCGGACTGGGCTCCTGGGAGCAGTATTTC. This sequence encodes CASGLGSWEQYF.

This clonotype was observed many times. The rearrangement uses TRBV20-1 and TRBJ1-4, with D hard to call. Germline CDR1 is DFQATT and CDR2 is SNEGSKA (reference sequence). The CDR3 length is 12 residues. V lost 1 base and J 5 bases, leaving 5 bases between the germline ends. The CDR3 DNA sequence: TGCAGTGCTAGAGGTGGCAATGAAAAACTGTTTTTT. It codes for CSARGGNEKLFF.

CDR3 in DNA: TGTGCCACCAGACAGACAGGGGGATATAATTCGCTCCTCCACTTT. As protein: CATRQTGGYNSLLHF. V usage is TRBV15 and J usage is TRBJ1-6; 9 bases align to TRBD1. The V gene's germline CDR1 is LNHNV and CDR2 YYDKDF (reference sequence). The CDR3 runs to 15 residues. With V trimmed by 6 bases and J by 15 bases, 15 bases remained unmatched.

This clonotype was counted many times. The CDR3 DNA sequence: TGCAGCGTTTGCGCGGAACAGGGACCCTCCTACGAGCAGTACTTC. This translates into CSVCAEQGPSYEQYF. The J gene is TRBJ2-7, the V gene TRBV29-1, with D possibly matching TRBD1 (6 bases). This CDR3 has 15 residues. Germline V CDR1 and CDR2: SQVTM, ANQGSEA. V was pared by 5 bases and J by 0 bases, with 17 bases between.

On this clonotype itself: A clone one base away is much larger, so this may be a read error. The rearrangement links TRBV2 to TRBJ1-2; TRBD1 might be the D (5 bases). Germline lookup yields CDR1 SNHLY and CDR2 FYNNEI. With 8 bases removed from V and 4 bases from J, the gap between germline ends came to 17 bases. The CDR3 totals 14 residues. CDR3 in amino acids: CASGLVPGTYGYTF. As DNA, the CDR3 is TGTGCCAGCGGCTTAGTTCCAGGGACCTATGGCTACACCTTC.

Turning to this clonotype: A junction end diverges from the germline sequence, so it may reflect a read error. The V gene is TRBV20-1, the J gene TRBJ2-1, with a possible D match to TRBD1 (5 bases). Germline V gene sequence: CDR1 DFQATT, CDR2 SNEGSKA (reference sequence). This CDR3 is 19 amino acids long. The CDR3 DNA reads as TGCAGTGCTAGCTACCAAGACAGCACCTATTCACCAGAAGGCAATGAGCAGTCCTTC. As protein: CSASYQDSTYSPEGNEQSF.

This clonotype showed up just a few times. V gene TRBV29-1 combines with J gene TRBJ2-7; D not certain. Trimming removed 4 bases from V and 2 bases from J, with 9 bases in between. The CDR3 covers 12 residues. Per germline, CDR1 SQVTM and CDR2 ANQGSEA. In DNA form, the CDR3 reads TGCAGCGTTGCGGCTACTCCCTACGAGCAGTACTTC. It is translated as CSVAATPYEQYF.

Concerning this clonotype itself: A read error is possible here, since a much larger clone lies one base away. The rearrangement links TRBV18 to TRBJ2-7; D uncertain. Germline V gene data show CDR1 as KGHSH and CDR2 as LQKENI. This CDR3 is built from 13 residues. CDR3 amino acids: CASSPPRTYEQYF. The CDR3 coding sequence is TGTGCCAGCTCCCCACCTAGAACCTACGAGCAGTACTTC. Using reference TRBV18 and TRBJ2-7 for the parts outside the CDR3, the full variable domain is NAGVMQNPRHLVRRRGQEARLRCSPMKGHSHVYWYRQLPEEGLKFMVYLQKENIIDESGMPKERFSAEFPKEGPSILRIQQVVRGDSAAYFCASSPPRTYEQYFGPGTRLTVT.

This clonotype is deemed medium-sized (0.01 to 0.1%). The CDR3 sequence is CASSYSGRARFNEQFF. The CDR3 bases are TGTGCCAGCAGCTATAGCGGGAGGGCGCGGTTCAATGAGCAGTTCTTC. The chain links TRBV7-3 to TRBJ2-1, with 11 positions matching TRBD2. V trimming: 4 bases; J trimming: 6 bases; junction bases outside the gene matches: 8. Germline values: CDR1 SGHTA, CDR2 FQGTGA. The CDR3 is 16 residues long.

The gene calls are TRBV19 and TRBJ1-5; D may be TRBD1 (5 bases). This CDR3 spans 15 amino acids. Trimming removed 6 bases at V and 8 bases at J, with 20 bases between. Germline loops: CDR1 LNHDA, CDR2 SQIVND (reference sequence). CDR3 in DNA: TGTGCCAGTAGGCCCGGGAATCGGCGGGGGGAGCCCCAGCATTTT. Its translation: CASRPGNRRGEPQHF.

Notes on this clonotype: A much larger clone differs from this one at a single base, so this may be a read error. The CDR3 does not close with the conserved phenylalanine or tryptophan, likely indicating a read error. The chain joins TRBV2 to TRBJ1-5; 7 bases are shared with TRBD1. Trimming took 7 bases from V and 6 from J; bases not matched to a gene: 6. Germline loops: CDR1 SNHLY, CDR2 FYNNEI. The CDR3 sequence is 13 residues long. CDR3 DNA sequence: TGTGCCAGCAAACAGGGACAGTCTCAGCCCCAGCATTAT. This encodes CASKQGQSQPQHY.

This sequence joins TRBV29-1 and TRBJ1-2, with D perhaps TRBD1 (6 bases). Trimming pared 4 bases from V and 6 bases from J, leaving 12 bases between. Germline values: CDR1 SQVTM, CDR2 ANQGSEA. The CDR3 loop spans 12 amino acids. The chain's CDR3 is CSVALGADGYTF. The CDR3 bases are TGCAGCGTTGCTCTGGGGGCGGATGGCTACACCTTC.

This clonotype has only one observation. One end of the junction is discordant with germline, which a read error may explain. V and J are TRBV28 and TRBJ2-1; 7 bases agree with TRBD1. Germline V CDR1 and CDR2: MDHEN, SYDVKM. The CDR3 is 16 residues long. CDR3 DNA sequence: TGTGCCAGCAGTTCCAGGGGGTGGGGTCGAGACAATAAGCAGTTCTTC. Its protein product is CASSSRGWGRDNKQFF.

This clonotype appeared a few times. This may stem from a read error, because a much larger clone lies one nucleotide away. The chain joins TRBV7-9 to TRBJ1-1, with unresolved D. This CDR3 is built from 13 residues. Germline V gene data show CDR1 as SEHNR and CDR2 as FQNEAQ (reference sequence). Trimming left V 8 bases short and J 0 bases short, with 10 bases between. For the CDR3, the DNA is TGTGCCAGCGGCTACACAGTGAACACTGAAGCTTTCTTT. This gives the protein CASGYTVNTEAFF.

This sequence joins TRBV15 and TRBJ1-5; D perhaps matches TRBD1 (6 bases). The length of the CDR3 is 17 residues. CDR1 and CDR2 from the germline V gene are LNHNV and YYDKDF (reference sequence). Trimming removed 0 bases at V and 6 bases at J, with 18 bases between. In DNA form, the CDR3 reads TGTGCCACCAGCAGAGATCTCGGCAGGGGTCCGGGTCAGCCCCAGCATTTT. Translated: CATSRDLGRGPGQPQHF.

This sequence joins TRBV5-1 and TRBJ1-5, with 7 bases aligning to TRBD1. V trimming: 4 bases; J trimming: 0 bases; junction bases outside the gene matches: 13. Per germline, CDR1 SGHRS and CDR2 YFSETQ. The CDR3 is 18 residues long. The DNA for the CDR3 is TGCGCCAGCAGCGAGACGACAGGGTGGGGAGCTAGCAATCAGCCCCAGCATTTT. Its protein is CASSETTGWGASNQPQHF. The full variable domain, in which reference TRBV5-1 and TRBJ1-5 provide the parts outside the CDR3, is KAGVTQTPRYLIKTRGQQVTLSCSPISGHRSVSWYQQTPGQGLQFLFEYFSETQRNKGNFPGRFSGRQFSNSRSEMNVSTLELGDSALYLCASSETTGWGASNQPQHFGDGTRLSIL.

The chain links TRBV7-3 to TRBJ1-1, with D perhaps TRBD1 (5 bases). Trimming cost V 2 bases and J 1 base, with 23 bases left between them. Germline CDR1 reads SGHTA; CDR2 reads FQGTGA. The CDR3 loop spans 19 amino acids. The CDR3 DNA reads TGTGCCAGCAGCTTAGCGAGGAGGGACGGGTGGGTAGGGAACACTGAAGCTTTCTTT. It codes for CASSLARRDGWVGNTEAFF.

The J gene is TRBJ2-7, the V gene TRBV10-3, with D possibly being TRBD2 (6 bases). Looked up from germline, CDR1 is ENHRY and CDR2 is SYGVKD. This CDR3 comprises 14 residues. V lost 5 bases to trimming and J lost 5 bases, with 16 bases between them. DNA of the CDR3: TGTGCCATCAGTAGCCCGCTGGGACTCAACGAGCAGTACTTC. Translated, it gives CAISSPLGLNEQYF.

The chain has TRBV9 and TRBJ2-2; D unclear. The CDR3 sequence is 15 residues long. Looked up from germline, CDR1 is SGDLS and CDR2 is YYNGEE. V was trimmed by 3 bases and J by 1 base, leaving 10 bases between them. CDR3 bases: TGTGCCAGCAGCGCCCGGGTGGGGAACACCGGGGAGCTGTTTTTT. This codes for CASSARVGNTGELFF.

The gene calls are TRBV24-1 and TRBJ2-2; 8 bases fit TRBD1. J lost 1 base, V lost 1 base, and 7 bases had no gene match. Looked up from germline, CDR1 is KGHDR and CDR2 is SFDVKD. This CDR3 has 18 residues. CDR3 bases: TGTGCCACCAGTGATTTACGTGGGGACAGGAAGAACACCGGGGAGCTGTTTTTT. Translating it yields CATSDLRGDRKNTGELFF.

The J gene is TRBJ1-5, the V gene TRBV25-1; 7 nucleotides line up with TRBD1. V shed 6 bases, J shed 5 bases, and the junction held 13 bases outside the gene matches. The CDR3 runs 16 residues. CDR1 is MGHDK and CDR2 is SYGVNS in the germline V gene. Written as DNA, the CDR3 is TGTGCCAGCAGCCAGGGGGGTCCAGGGCGGGATCAGCCCCAGCATTTT. Protein sequence: CASSQGGPGRDQPQHF.

In the case of this clonotype: A read error may be the cause here, since a much bigger clone is one base away. The V gene is TRBV27, the J gene TRBJ2-1, with 9 positions matching TRBD2. The CDR3 extends over 16 amino acids. The V gene's germline CDR1 is MNHEY and CDR2 SMNVEV (reference sequence). The CDR3 sequence: CASSPLGAGGYNEQLF. Written as DNA, the CDR3 is TGTGCCAGCAGTCCCCTAGGGGCGGGAGGGTACAATGAGCAGCTCTTC.

This clonotype has only one observation. This chain connects TRBV20-1 to TRBJ2-1; weak D call: TRBD2 (6 bases). CDR3 length equals 14 residues. V dropped 3 bases and J dropped 5 bases, with 14 bases sitting between them. The V gene's germline CDR1 is DFQATT and CDR2 SNEGSKA (reference sequence). This CDR3 reads CSASETGSNNEQFF. As DNA, the CDR3 is TGCAGTGCTAGTGAGACCGGGAGTAACAATGAGCAGTTCTTC.

This clonotype was seen repeatedly, ten times or more. V is TRBV2 and J is TRBJ1-5; D is undetermined. V lost 3 bases and J 3 bases, leaving 9 bases between the germline ends. The CDR3 is made up of 14 amino acids. Germline lookup yields CDR1 SNHLY and CDR2 FYNNEI. CDR3 DNA: TGTGCCAGCAGTGAGGAAAGGGACAATCAGCCCCAGCATTTT. It yields the protein CASSEERDNQPQHF.

This clonotype was found a few times. CDR3 protein: CASSELVAGGSQETQYF. The CDR3 DNA sequence: TGTGCCAGCAGTGAATTGGTAGCGGGGGGTTCCCAAGAGACCCAGTACTTC. The gene calls are TRBV25-1 and TRBJ2-5; 10 bases are shared with TRBD2. The V gene end was trimmed by 1 base and the J gene end by 1 base; junction bases not matched to a gene: 6. Germline V gives CDR1 MGHDK, CDR2 SYGVNS. CDR3 length: 17 amino acids.

The chain carries TRBV7-2 and TRBJ2-7; D gene unclear. Germline V gene lookup returns CDR1 SGHTA and CDR2 FQGNSA. The CDR3 totals 14 residues. Trimming took 5 bases from V and 1 from J, leaving 12 bases between them. The CDR3 sequence: CASSRRSSSYEQYF. CDR3 bases: TGTGCCAGCAGCAGACGAAGCTCATCCTACGAGCAGTACTTC.